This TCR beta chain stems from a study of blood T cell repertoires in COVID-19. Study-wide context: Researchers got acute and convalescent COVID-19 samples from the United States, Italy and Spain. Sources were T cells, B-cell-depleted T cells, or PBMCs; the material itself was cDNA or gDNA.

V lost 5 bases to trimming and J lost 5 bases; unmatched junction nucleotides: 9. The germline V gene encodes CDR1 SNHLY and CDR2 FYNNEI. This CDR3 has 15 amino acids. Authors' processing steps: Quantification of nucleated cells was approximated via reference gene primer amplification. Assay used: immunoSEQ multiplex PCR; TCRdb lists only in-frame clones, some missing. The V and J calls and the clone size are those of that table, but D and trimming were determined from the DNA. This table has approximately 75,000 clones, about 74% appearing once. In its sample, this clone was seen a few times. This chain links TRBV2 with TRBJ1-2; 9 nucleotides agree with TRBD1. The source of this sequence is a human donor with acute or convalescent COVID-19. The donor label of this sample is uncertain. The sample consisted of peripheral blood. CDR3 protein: CASSPGTGSVYGYTF. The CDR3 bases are TGTGCCAGCAGTCCCGGGACAGGGTCCGTGTATGGCTACACCTTC.